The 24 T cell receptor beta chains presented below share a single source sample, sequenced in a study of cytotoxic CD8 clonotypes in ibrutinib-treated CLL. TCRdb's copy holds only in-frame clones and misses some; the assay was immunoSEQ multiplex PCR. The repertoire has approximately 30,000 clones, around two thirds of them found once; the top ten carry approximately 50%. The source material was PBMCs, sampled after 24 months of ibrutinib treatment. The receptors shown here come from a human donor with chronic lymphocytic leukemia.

The CDR3 reads CASRGQGVPGAFF. As DNA, the CDR3 is TGTGCCAGCAGAGGACAGGGCGTCCCTGGAGCTTTCTTT. The J gene is TRBJ1-1, the V gene TRBV6-1; 8 bases map to TRBD1. CDR1 and CDR2 from the germline V gene are MNHNS and SASEGT. The trim removed 6 bases at V and 10 bases at J, leaving 10 bases unmatched. This CDR3 has 13 amino acids.

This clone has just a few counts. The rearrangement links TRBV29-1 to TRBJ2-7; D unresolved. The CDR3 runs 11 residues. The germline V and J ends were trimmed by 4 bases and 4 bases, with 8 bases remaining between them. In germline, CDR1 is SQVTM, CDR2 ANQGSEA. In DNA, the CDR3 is TGCAGCGTTGTCTTGAAGTACGAGCAGTACTTC. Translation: CSVVLKYEQYF.

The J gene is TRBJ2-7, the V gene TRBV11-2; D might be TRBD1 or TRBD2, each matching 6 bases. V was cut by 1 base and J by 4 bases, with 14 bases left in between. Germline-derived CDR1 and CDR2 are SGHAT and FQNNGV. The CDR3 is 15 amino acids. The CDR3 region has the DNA TGTGCCAGCAGCTTAGGGGGGGCGAGGGCTTACGAGCAGTACTTC. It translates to CASSLGGARAYEQYF.

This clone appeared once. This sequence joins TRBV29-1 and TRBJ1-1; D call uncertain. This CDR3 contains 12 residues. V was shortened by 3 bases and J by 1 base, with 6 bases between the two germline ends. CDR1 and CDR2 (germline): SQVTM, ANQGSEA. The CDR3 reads CSVEWGNTEAFF. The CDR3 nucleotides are TGCAGCGTTGAGTGGGGGAACACTGAAGCTTTCTTT.

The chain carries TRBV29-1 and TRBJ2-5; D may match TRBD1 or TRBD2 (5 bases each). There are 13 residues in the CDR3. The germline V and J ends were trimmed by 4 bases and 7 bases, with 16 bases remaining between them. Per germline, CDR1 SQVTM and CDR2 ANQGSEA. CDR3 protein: CSVGVGAEGTQYF. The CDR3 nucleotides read TGCAGCGTTGGGGTAGGGGCTGAGGGGACCCAGTACTTC.

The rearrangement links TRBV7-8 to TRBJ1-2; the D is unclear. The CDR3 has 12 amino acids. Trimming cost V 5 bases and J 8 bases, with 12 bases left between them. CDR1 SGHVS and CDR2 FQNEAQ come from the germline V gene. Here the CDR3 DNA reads TGTGCCAGCAGCCATGGGTCAGGAGGCTACACCTTC. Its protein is CASSHGSGGYTF.

The CDR3 loop reads CASSVAGSRLNEQFF. The CDR3 nucleotides read TGTGCCAGCAGCGTAGCTGGGTCACGCCTGAATGAGCAGTTCTTC. This chain connects TRBV9 to TRBJ2-1, with D hard to call. The V end lost 0 bases, the J end lost 7 bases, and 14 bases lay between the germline ends. The CDR3 runs to 15 residues. The germline CDR1 and CDR2 sequences are SGDLS and YYNGEE.

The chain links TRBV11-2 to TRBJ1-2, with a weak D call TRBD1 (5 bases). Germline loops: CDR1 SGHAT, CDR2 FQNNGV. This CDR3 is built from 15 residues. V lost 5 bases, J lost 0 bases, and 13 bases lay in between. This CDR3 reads CASSPGHLPNYGYTF. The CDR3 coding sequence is TGTGCCAGCAGCCCGGGGCACCTTCCTAACTATGGCTACACCTTC. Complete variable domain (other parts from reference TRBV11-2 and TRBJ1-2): EAGVAQSPRYKIIEKRQSVAFWCNPISGHATLYWYQQILGQGPKLLIQFQNNGVVDDSQLPKDRFSAERLKGVDSTLKIQPAKLEDSAVYLCASSPGHLPNYGYTFGSGTRLTVV.

Written as DNA, the CDR3 is TGTGCCAGCAGTCGAGAGGGTGGAAGCACCGGGGAGCTGTTTTTT. As protein: CASSREGGSTGELFF. This chain links TRBV6-6 with TRBJ2-2; D is perhaps TRBD2 (5 bases). The CDR3 totals 15 residues. CDR1 is MNHNY, CDR2 SVGAGI, per germline (reference sequence). V was cut by 5 bases and J by 4 bases, with 14 bases left in between.

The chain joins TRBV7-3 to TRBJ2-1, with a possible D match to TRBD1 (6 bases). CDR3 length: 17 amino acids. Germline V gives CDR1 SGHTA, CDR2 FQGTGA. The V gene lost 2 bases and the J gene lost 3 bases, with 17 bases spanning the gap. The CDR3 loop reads CASSLLPGSDSYNEQFF. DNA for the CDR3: TGTGCCAGCAGCTTATTACCGGGATCGGACAGCTACAATGAGCAGTTCTTC.

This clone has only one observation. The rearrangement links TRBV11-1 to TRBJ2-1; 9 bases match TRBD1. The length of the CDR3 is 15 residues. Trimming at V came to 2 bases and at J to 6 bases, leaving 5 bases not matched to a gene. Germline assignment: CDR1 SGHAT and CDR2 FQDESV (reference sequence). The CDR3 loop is CASSLSTGGGNEQFF. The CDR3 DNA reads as TGTGCCAGCAGCTTATCGACAGGGGGGGGCAATGAGCAGTTCTTC.

CDR3 sequence (DNA): TGTGCCAGCAGCGTAAAGGGACAGGCCTACAATGAGCAGTTCTTC. Protein sequence: CASSVKGQAYNEQFF. This sequence joins TRBV9 and TRBJ2-1; TRBD1 agrees at 8 bases. This CDR3 is 15 amino acids long. Trimming removed 1 base from V and 2 bases from J; junction bases left unmatched: 2. Germline CDR1 reads SGDLS; CDR2 reads YYNGEE.

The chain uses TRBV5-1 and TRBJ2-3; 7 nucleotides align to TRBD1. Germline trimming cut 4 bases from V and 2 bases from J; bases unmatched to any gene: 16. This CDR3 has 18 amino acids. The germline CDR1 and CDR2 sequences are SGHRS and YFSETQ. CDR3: CASSPFPDRAPTTDTQYF. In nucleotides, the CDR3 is TGCGCCAGCAGCCCGTTCCCCGACAGGGCCCCCACCACAGATACGCAGTATTTT.

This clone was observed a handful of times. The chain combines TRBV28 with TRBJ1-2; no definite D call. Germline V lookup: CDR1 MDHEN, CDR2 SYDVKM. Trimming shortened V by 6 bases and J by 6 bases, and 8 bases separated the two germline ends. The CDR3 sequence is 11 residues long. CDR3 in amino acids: CASRWTDGYTF. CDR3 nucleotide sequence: TGTGCCAGCAGGTGGACGGATGGCTACACCTTC.

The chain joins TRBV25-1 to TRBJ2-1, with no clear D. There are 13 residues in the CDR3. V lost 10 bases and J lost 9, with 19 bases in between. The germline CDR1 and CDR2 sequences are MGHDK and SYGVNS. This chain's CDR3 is CATSGSAWGEQFF. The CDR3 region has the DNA TGTGCCACGTCCGGGTCAGCCTGGGGTGAGCAGTTCTTC.

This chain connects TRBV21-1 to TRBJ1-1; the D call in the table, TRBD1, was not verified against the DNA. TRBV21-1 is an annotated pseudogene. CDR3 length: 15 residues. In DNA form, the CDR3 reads TGTGCCAGCAGCAACGCCGGGACACCGAACACTGAAGCTTTCTTT. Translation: CASSNAGTPNTEAFF.

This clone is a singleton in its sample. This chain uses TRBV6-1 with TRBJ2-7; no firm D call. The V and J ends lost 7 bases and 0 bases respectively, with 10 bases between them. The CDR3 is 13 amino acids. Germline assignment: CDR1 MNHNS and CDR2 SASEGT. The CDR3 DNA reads TGTGCCAGCAAGGACGGAAACTCCTACGAGCAGTACTTC. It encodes CASKDGNSYEQYF.

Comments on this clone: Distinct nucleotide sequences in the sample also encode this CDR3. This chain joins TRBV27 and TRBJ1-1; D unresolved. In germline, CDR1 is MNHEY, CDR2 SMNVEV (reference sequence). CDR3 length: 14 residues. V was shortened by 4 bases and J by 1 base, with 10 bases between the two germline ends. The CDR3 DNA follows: TGTGCCAGCAGTTCCGGGCAGCCGAACACTGAAGCTTTCTTT. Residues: CASSSGQPNTEAFF.

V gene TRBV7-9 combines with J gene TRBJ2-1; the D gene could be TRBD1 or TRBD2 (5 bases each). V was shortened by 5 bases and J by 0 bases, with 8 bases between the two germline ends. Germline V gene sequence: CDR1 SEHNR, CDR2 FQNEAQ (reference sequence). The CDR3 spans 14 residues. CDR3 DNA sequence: TGTGCCAGCAGCGGGGGACGCTCCTACAATGAGCAGTTCTTC. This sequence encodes CASSGGRSYNEQFF.

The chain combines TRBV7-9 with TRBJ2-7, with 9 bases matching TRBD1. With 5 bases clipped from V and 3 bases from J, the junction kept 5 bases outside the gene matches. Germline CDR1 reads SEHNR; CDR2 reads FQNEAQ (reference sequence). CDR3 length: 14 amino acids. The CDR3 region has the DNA TGTGCCAGCAGCGCACCGGGACAGGGCTACGAGCAGTACTTC. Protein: CASSAPGQGYEQYF.

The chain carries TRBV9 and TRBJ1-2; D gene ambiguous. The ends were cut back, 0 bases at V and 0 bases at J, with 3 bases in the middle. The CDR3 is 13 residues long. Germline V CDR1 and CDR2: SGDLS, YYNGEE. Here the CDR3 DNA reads TGTGCCAGCAGCGTAGGCTCTAACTATGGCTACACCTTC. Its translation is CASSVGSNYGYTF.

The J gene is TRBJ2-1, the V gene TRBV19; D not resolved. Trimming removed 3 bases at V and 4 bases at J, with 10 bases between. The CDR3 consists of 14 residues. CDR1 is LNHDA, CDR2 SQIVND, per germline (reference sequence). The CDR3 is CASSMEAAYNEQFF. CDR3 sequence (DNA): TGTGCCAGTAGTATGGAAGCAGCTTACAATGAGCAGTTCTTC.

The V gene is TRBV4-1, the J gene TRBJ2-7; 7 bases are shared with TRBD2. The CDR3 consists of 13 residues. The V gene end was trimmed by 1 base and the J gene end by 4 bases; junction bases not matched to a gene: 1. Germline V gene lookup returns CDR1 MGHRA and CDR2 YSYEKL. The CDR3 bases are TGCGCCAGCAGCCAAGTCGGGGGGTACGAGCAGTACTTC. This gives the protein CASSQVGGYEQYF.

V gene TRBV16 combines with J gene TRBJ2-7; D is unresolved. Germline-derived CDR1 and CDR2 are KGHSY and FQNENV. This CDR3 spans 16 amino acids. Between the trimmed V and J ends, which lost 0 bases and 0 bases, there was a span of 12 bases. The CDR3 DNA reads TGTGCCAGCAGCCAATCCCCGGAACCCATCTCCTACGAGCAGTACTTC. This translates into CASSQSPEPISYEQYF.